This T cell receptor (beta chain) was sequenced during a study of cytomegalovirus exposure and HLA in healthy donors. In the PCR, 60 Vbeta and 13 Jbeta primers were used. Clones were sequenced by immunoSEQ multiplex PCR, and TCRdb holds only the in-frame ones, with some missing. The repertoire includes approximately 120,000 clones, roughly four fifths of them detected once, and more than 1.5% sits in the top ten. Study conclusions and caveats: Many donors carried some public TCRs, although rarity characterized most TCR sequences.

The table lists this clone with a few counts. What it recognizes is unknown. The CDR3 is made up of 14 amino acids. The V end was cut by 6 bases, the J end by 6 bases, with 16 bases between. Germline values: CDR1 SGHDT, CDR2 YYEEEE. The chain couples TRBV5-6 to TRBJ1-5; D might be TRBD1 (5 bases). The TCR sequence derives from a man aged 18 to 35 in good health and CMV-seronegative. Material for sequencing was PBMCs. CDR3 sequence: CASTSSGAPQPQHF. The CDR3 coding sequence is TGTGCCAGCACCTCTTCTGGGGCGCCTCAGCCCCAGCATTTT.